The source of this T cell receptor beta chain is a study of T-cell memory formation after mild COVID-19. General study findings and limits: CD8+ contracting clones occupied EMRA, while CD4+ ones occupied mainly CM and EM.

After 5'RACE with constant-segment primers, TCR alpha and TCR beta cDNA libraries carrying sample barcodes and UMIs were obtained. MiXCR, run by TCRdb on the 5' RACE reads, gives a single entry per CDR3 protein. The table records 250,000 to 350,000 distinct CDR3 sequences, about 16% of them present only once. Only a few counts were recorded for this clonotype. Its cognate antigen is unknown. This CDR3 has 12 amino acids. Germline V CDR1 and CDR2: KGHDR, SFDVKD. The V end lost 9 bases, the J end lost 4 bases, and 11 bases lay between the germline ends. Sample: PBMCs or a T cell subset sorted from them (not recorded which). The chain employs TRBV24-1 and TRBJ1-2; D perhaps matches TRBD1 (5 bases). The TCR comes from a man aged 18-30 years who had mild COVID-19 (a few samples of this study predate the infection). Cell type and time point are not known. The CDR3 sequence: CATWGPTYGYTF. The CDR3 nucleotides are TGTGCCACCTGGGGACCTACCTATGGCTACACCTTC.